Many counts were recorded for the clone carrying this TCR beta chain. Its antigen is unidentified. This sample was included in a study of CD8+CD57+ T cells in acquired aplastic anemia. Regarding the study as a whole: For CD8+ Simpson's diversity, patients and controls showed no significant difference.

Individuals selected for sequencing had exhibited CD8+CD57+ cell expansion on flow cytometry. Diagnosis of severe acquired aplastic anemia applied to all patients. The CDR3 spans 12 residues. Germline V gives CDR1 SQVTM, CDR2 ANQGSEA. With 2 bases removed from V and 7 bases from J, the gap between germline ends came to 11 bases. Researchers used genomic DNA as the template to profile TCR beta VDJ and CDR3. A single record per CDR3 protein comes from TCRdb applying MiXCR to the reads. The table records around 500,000 distinct CDR3 sequences, roughly 34% of them present only once. Sequenced: sorted CD4+, CD8+, or CD8+CD57+ T cells (not recorded which) from PBMCs. The genes are TRBV29-1 and TRBJ1-2; D gene ambiguous. The TCR was taken from a human donor with aplastic anemia. This chain's CDR3 is CSVESGGSGYTF. Written as DNA, the CDR3 is TGCAGCGTTGAATCGGGAGGGTCTGGCTACACCTTC. Variable domain in full (rest from reference TRBV29-1 and TRBJ1-2): SAVISQKPSRDICQRGTSLTIQCQVDSQVTMMFWYRQQPGQSLTLIATANQGSEATYESGFVIDKFPISRPNLTFSTLTVSNMSPEDSSIYLCSVESGGSGYTFGSGTRLTVV.